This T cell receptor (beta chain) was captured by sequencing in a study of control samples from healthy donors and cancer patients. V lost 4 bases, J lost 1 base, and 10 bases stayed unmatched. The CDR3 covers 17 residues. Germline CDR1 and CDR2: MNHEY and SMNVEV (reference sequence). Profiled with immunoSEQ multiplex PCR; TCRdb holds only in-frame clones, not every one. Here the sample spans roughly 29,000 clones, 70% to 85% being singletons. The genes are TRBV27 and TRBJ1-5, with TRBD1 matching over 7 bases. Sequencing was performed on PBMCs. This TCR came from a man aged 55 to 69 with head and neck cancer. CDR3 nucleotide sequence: TGTGCCAGCAGTTCAAAGAAAGGACAGGCGAGCAATCAGCCCCAGCATTTT. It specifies CASSSKKGQASNQPQHF.